This TCR beta chain was observed in a study of blood T cell repertoires in COVID-19. The study recruited people aged roughly 18 to 89 years across approximately 25 US areas. The study assigned cohorts using participant-reported clinical history. TCRdb keeps only in-frame clones here, not all; method: immunoSEQ multiplex PCR. The top ten hold about 1.3% of the sample, which has 220,000 or so clones, just under 85% seen once. The J segment lost 7 bases and the V segment lost 1 base, leaving 6 bases of the junction unmatched. Looked up from germline, CDR1 is SGHAT and CDR2 is FQNNGV. The CDR3 consists of 15 residues.

The chain uses TRBV11-2 and TRBJ1-2; TRBD1 matches 10 bases. Sequencing was carried out using PBMCs or T cells enriched from blood (not recorded which). This receptor was identified in a woman between 35 and 50 years old with acute COVID-19. CDR3: CASSLAGTGDPGYTF. In nucleotides, the CDR3 is TGTGCCAGCAGCTTAGCCGGGACAGGGGACCCTGGCTACACCTTC. Together with reference TRBV11-2 and TRBJ1-2, the CDR3 gives the full variable domain: EAGVAQSPRYKIIEKRQSVAFWCNPISGHATLYWYQQILGQGPKLLIQFQNNGVVDDSQLPKDRFSAERLKGVDSTLKIQPAKLEDSAVYLCASSLAGTGDPGYTFGSGTRLTVV.